The rows below give T cell receptor beta chains drawn from one sample of a study of cytomegalovirus exposure and HLA in healthy donors. The data were produced by immunoSEQ multiplex PCR, yet TCRdb's version contains in-frame clones alone and is incomplete. This sample has some 170,000 clones, with over 60% found just once. Sequencing was carried out using PBMCs. Receptor source: a middle-aged man in good health and CMV-seropositive. The CDR3 runs from the conserved cysteine through the conserved F or W. D genes are given only for firm matches. Some rows have no size entry. The others give once, few or many, or a class for an expanded clone.

V	D	size	J	CDR3	DNA
TRBV5-8	.	.	TRBJ2-2	CASSLAVQINTGELFF	TGTGCCAGCAGCTTGGCCGTCCAGATTAACACCGGGGAGCTGTTTTTT
TRBV28	TRBD1	.	TRBJ2-7	CASSLGQEYYEQYF	TGTGCCAGCAGTCTGGGACAGGAGTACTACGAGCAGTACTTC
TRBV28	TRBD1	.	TRBJ2-2	CASSTGGNGELFF	TGTGCCAGCAGTACAGGGGGTAACGGGGAGCTGTTTTTT
TRBV5-1	TRBD1	.	TRBJ1-1	CASSFMGQKNTEAFF	TGCGCCAGCAGCTTTATGGGACAGAAGAACACTGAAGCTTTCTTT
TRBV10-3	.	few	TRBJ2-2	CAISPTRGELFF	TGTGCCATCAGTCCTACCCGGGGGGAGCTGTTTTTT
TRBV6-5	TRBD1	few	TRBJ1-2	CASSYSNRGYGYTF	TGTGCCAGCAGTTACTCGAACAGGGGTTATGGCTACACCTTC
TRBV10-3	TRBD2	.	TRBJ2-7	CAISVTSGPYEQYF	TGTGCCATCAGTGTGACTAGCGGCCCCTACGAGCAGTACTTC
TRBV6-1	.	.	TRBJ2-7	CASSPSPSYEQYF	TGTGCCAGCAGCCCGTCCCCCTCCTACGAGCAGTACTTC
TRBV5-4	TRBD2	.	TRBJ2-2	CASSLSLAGGTGELFF	TGTGCCAGCAGCTTGTCTCTAGCGGGAGGTACCGGGGAGCTGTTTTTT
TRBV7-3	.	few	TRBJ2-5	CASSPPFQETQYF	TGTGCCAGCAGCCCACCCTTCCAGGAGACCCAGTACTTC
TRBV27	.	.	TRBJ2-7	CASSSHLRGGPNYEQYF	TGTGCCAGCAGTTCCCATCTTCGCGGAGGGCCAAACTACGAGCAGTACTTC
TRBV5-1	.	.	TRBJ1-1	CASSPRQANTEAFF	TGCGCCAGCAGCCCACGACAGGCGAACACTGAAGCTTTCTTT
TRBV11-2	.	.	TRBJ2-2	CASSSQNVNTGELFF	TGTGCCAGCAGCTCTCAGAACGTGAACACCGGGGAGCTGTTTTTT
TRBV6-5	.	few	TRBJ1-1	CASSYFRGTVEAFF	TGTGCCAGCAGTTACTTCAGGGGAACGGTTGAAGCTTTCTTT
TRBV29-1	TRBD2	.	TRBJ2-1	CSIIMPSGSSSYNEQFF	TGCAGCATCATTATGCCTAGCGGTTCTAGCTCCTACAATGAGCAGTTCTTC
TRBV5-1	.	.	TRBJ2-3	CASSLRAVSTDTQYF	TGCGCCAGCAGCTTGCGAGCGGTGAGCACAGATACGCAGTATTTT
TRBV30	.	.	TRBJ1-2	CAWSVLRGGYGYTF	TGTGCCTGGAGTGTACTACGGGGGGGGTATGGCTACACCTTC
TRBV10-2	.	few	TRBJ2-1	CASSEIRVGEQFF	TGCGCCAGCAGTGAGATCAGGGTTGGTGAGCAGTTCTTC
TRBV21-1	.	.	TRBJ2-1	CASSSRASGSWNEQFF	TGTGCCAGCAGCTCCAGGGCTAGCGGGAGTTGGAATGAGCAGTTCTTC